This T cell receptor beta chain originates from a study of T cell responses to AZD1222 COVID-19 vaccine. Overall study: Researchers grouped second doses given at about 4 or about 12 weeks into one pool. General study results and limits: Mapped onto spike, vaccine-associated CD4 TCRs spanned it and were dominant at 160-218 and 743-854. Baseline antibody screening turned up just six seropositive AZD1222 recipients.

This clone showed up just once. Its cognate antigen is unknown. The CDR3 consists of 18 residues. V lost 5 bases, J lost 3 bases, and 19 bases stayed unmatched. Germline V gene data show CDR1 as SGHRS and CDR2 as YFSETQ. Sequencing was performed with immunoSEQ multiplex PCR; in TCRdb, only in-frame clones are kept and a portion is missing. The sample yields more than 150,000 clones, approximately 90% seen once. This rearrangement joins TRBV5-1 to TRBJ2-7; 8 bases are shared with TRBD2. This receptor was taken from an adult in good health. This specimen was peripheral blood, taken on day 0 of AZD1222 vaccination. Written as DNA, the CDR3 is TGCGCCAGCAGTAAGAGGGAGCGGGGGCCAATAATGAGCTACGAGCAGTACTTC. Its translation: CASSKRERGPIMSYEQYF. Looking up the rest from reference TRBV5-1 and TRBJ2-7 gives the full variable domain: KAGVTQTPRYLIKTRGQQVTLSCSPISGHRSVSWYQQTPGQGLQFLFEYFSETQRNKGNFPGRFSGRQFSNSRSEMNVSTLELGDSALYLCASSKRERGPIMSYEQYFGPGTRLTVT.